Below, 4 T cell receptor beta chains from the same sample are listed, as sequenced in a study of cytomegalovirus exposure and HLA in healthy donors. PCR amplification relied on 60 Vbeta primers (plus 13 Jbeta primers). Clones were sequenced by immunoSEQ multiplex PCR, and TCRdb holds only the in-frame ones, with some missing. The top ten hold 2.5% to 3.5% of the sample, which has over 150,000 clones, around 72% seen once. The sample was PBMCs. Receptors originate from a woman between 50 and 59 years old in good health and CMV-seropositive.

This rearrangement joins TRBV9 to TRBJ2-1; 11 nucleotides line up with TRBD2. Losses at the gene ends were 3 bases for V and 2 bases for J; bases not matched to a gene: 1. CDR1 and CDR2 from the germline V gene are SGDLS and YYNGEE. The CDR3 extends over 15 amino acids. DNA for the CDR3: TGTGCCAGCAGCGAGACTAGCGGGACCTACAATGAGCAGTTCTTC. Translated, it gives CASSETSGTYNEQFF.

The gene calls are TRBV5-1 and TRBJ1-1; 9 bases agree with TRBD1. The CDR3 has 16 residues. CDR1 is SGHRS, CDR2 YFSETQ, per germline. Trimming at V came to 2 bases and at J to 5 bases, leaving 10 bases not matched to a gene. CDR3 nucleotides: TGCGCCAGCAGCTTTGGAACAGGGGGCCTTAGGACTGAAGCTTTCTTT. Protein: CASSFGTGGLRTEAFF.

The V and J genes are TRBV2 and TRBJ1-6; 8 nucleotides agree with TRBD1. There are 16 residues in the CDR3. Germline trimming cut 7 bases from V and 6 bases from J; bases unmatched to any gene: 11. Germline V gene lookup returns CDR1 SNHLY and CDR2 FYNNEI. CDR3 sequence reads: CASNDRGRGLNSPLHF. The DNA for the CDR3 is TGTGCCAGCAACGACAGGGGAAGAGGGCTTAATTCACCCCTCCACTTT.

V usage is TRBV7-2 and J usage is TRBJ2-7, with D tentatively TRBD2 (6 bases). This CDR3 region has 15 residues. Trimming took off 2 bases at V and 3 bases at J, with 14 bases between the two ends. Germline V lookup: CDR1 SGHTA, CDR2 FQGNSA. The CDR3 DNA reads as TGTGCCAGCAGCTTAAGCCTAGCAGCGGGCTACGAGCAGTACTTC. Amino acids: CASSLSLAAGYEQYF.